This record covers a single T cell receptor beta chain. The table came from immunoSEQ multiplex PCR; TCRdb's copy has only in-frame clones and leaves some out. The sample yields nearly 65,000 clones, 91% seen once. The data were obtained in a study of OX40 agonist ivuxolimab in advanced cancers. Germline-derived CDR1 and CDR2 are LNHNV and YYDKDF (reference sequence). The length of the CDR3 is 15 residues. V lost 0 bases and J 1 base, leaving 9 bases between the germline ends. This specimen consisted of CD4+ or CD8+ T cells sorted from blood, obtained in a trial of the OX40 agonist ivuxolimab. V is TRBV15 and J is TRBJ1-2; tentatively, D is TRBD1 (5 bases). The TCR was taken from an adult with an advanced solid tumor such as melanoma, head and neck, liver or kidney cancer. The CDR3 nucleotides read TGTGCCACCAGCAGAGATCGGGGGATTAACTATGGCTACACCTTC. Protein: CATSRDRGINYGYTF.